This TCR beta chain was identified during a study of blood T cell repertoires in COVID-19. In the study overall: PBMCs, B-cell-depleted T cells, or T cells were the source of the cDNA or gDNA that made up the material.

The assay was immunoSEQ multiplex PCR, and TCRdb's table has in-frame clones only and misses some. The repertoire holds 200,000 to 250,000 clones, with roughly 84% as singletons. This sequence was found in a young man in a cohort exposed to, infected with or recovered from COVID-19 (not recorded which). Material for sequencing was PBMCs or T cells enriched from blood (not recorded which).

The CDR3 DNA sequence: TGTGCCAGCAGCCTACTAGCGGGAGGAGACACCGGGGAGCTGTTTTTT. Encoded protein: CASSLLAGGDTGELFF. This chain connects TRBV7-3 to TRBJ2-2; TRBD2 agrees at 12 bases. This CDR3 region has 16 residues. Germline V gene lookup returns CDR1 SGHTA and CDR2 FQGTGA. The trim removed 5 bases at V and 3 bases at J, leaving 4 bases unmatched.